This TCR beta chain was identified in a study of blood T cell repertoires in COVID-19 (dated by TCRdb to between 2020 and 2021). Turning to the overall study: The collaborator samples originated in the United States, Italy and Spain and spanned the acute and convalescent phases of COVID-19. The repertoires were released in a freely available public database intended as a resource for research on the immune response to SARS-CoV-2. The material from the prospective study consisted of cDNA or gDNA derived from T cells, B-cell-depleted T cells, or PBMCs. Deeply sampled blood TCRbeta repertoires from subjects exposed to, actively infected with, or recovered from COVID-19 were included in the dataset. A de-identified subject ID, COVID-19 status, age in years and sex were almost always included in the sample metadata. The samples were drawn from two sources: the first 160 participants of the ongoing ImmuneRACE study, and 950 to 1,500 subjects contributed by 6 global collaborators. HLA class I and class II types, where available, came from metadata supplied by the sample provider rather than from assay-based typing. Broad study findings and their caveats: How much clinical and demographic metadata was included differed by source and by participant, and the metadata was provided uncurated.

The collaborating institutions used their own protocols to collect whole blood in K2EDTA tubes. For TCRbeta analysis, collaborators shipped samples as frozen whole blood, isolated PBMCs, or DNA extracted from either of those sample types. Relative to germline, V is 6 bases shorter and J is 5 bases shorter, with 11 bases between their ends. The CDR3, cysteine through phenylalanine, is 12 amino acids long. Of the read, only the CDR3 DNA is kept; its 36 bases are in frame from base 1. Via the germline V gene, CDR1 is SQVTM and CDR2 ANQGSEA. As to this clone: What antigen it recognizes has not been identified. No base quality information exists; no much larger clone differs at one position.

TCRbeta CDR3 regions were amplified from genomic DNA using the immunoSEQ Assay, a bias-controlled multiplex PCR. As for the original processing: Nucleated cell counts per sample were estimated from amplification of reference gene primers within the assay. Sequence reads were collapsed and filtered to measure the absolute abundance of every unique TCRbeta CDR3 rearrangement. For each sample, productive Simpson clonality was calculated as the square root of Simpson's diversity index across productive rearrangements. The immuneACCESS repertoire file appears here via TCRdb, limited to in-frame rearrangements. These files lack a portion of the clones; in checked studies, under half of the deficit traces to unresolved V genes, and the cause of the others is not known. The V and J calls and clone size are taken from that table; D and trimming were inferred from the DNA. Recorded for this sample are more than 200,000 clones; almost 90% of them occurred a single time. Of the sample, around 2.9% is held by the ten largest clones.

This chain joins TRBV29-1 to TRBJ1-5, and perhaps TRBD1 as D gene, on 5 matching bases. The material sequenced was peripheral blood. The receptor's source is a woman aged 60-70 years with acute or convalescent COVID-19. For the CDR3, the sequence is CSVREGDQPQHF. The nucleotides are TGCAGCGTCAGGGAAGGAGATCAGCCCCAGCATTTT.